These 24 T cell receptor beta chains came from one sample sequenced in a study of cytomegalovirus exposure and HLA in healthy donors. The primer mix had 60 Vbeta and 13 Jbeta primers. TCRdb keeps only in-frame clones here, not all; method: immunoSEQ multiplex PCR. The table has more than 110,000 clones, 70% to 80% seen once. The material sequenced was PBMCs. Receptors were obtained from a female donor in good health and CMV-seronegative.

V is TRBV5-6 and J is TRBJ1-5, with a weak D call TRBD1 (5 bases). With 0 bases removed from V and 9 bases from J, the gap between germline ends came to 16 bases. Germline V gene sequence: CDR1 SGHDT, CDR2 YYEEEE. The CDR3 has 15 amino acids. The CDR3 DNA sequence: TGTGCCAGCAGCTTGGACAGGCCCCGGGAGGGGCCCCAGCATTTT. It translates to CASSLDRPREGPQHF.

The chain combines TRBV5-6 with TRBJ1-2; D is perhaps TRBD1 (5 bases). From germline, CDR1 is SGHDT and CDR2 YYEEEE. V dropped 3 bases and J dropped 7 bases, with 10 bases sitting between them. The CDR3 loop spans 12 amino acids. The CDR3 region is CASSSAGVGYTF. The CDR3 DNA is TGTGCCAGCAGCTCCGCGGGGGTTGGCTACACCTTC.

This chain connects TRBV4-3 to TRBJ2-3; TRBD2 agrees at 8 bases. The CDR3 is 16 residues long. Germline V lookup: CDR1 LGHNA, CDR2 YSLEER. J was trimmed by 4 bases and V by 0 bases; bases with no gene match: 6. CDR3 loop: CASSQDGAGGADTQYF. CDR3 coding DNA: TGCGCCAGCAGCCAAGATGGGGCGGGGGGCGCAGATACGCAGTATTTT.

V usage is TRBV5-4 and J usage is TRBJ2-7; 12 nucleotides agree with TRBD1. This CDR3 is built from 15 residues. Germline-derived CDR1 and CDR2 are SGHNT and YYREEE (reference sequence). V lost 2 bases and J lost 4; bases outside the gene matches: 4. CDR3 protein: CASSFRDRGPYEQYF. CDR3 bases: TGTGCCAGCAGCTTCCGGGACAGGGGGCCTTACGAGCAGTACTTC.

This chain joins TRBV2 and TRBJ2-1, with 9 bases that match TRBD2. The germline CDR1 and CDR2 sequences are SNHLY and FYNNEI. This CDR3 is 14 amino acids long. V was clipped by 6 bases and J by 2 bases; unmatched bases: 2. Here the CDR3 reads CASRASGAYNEQFF. For the CDR3, the DNA is TGTGCCAGCAGAGCTAGCGGGGCCTACAATGAGCAGTTCTTC.

The genes are TRBV29-1 and TRBJ2-2, with D unclear. This CDR3 has 13 amino acids. CDR1 and CDR2 from the germline V gene are SQVTM and ANQGSEA. Trimming left V 7 bases short and J 0 bases short, with 9 bases between. The CDR3 DNA reads TGCAGCGGCGACTCAGCGAACACCGGGGAGCTGTTTTTT. It specifies CSGDSANTGELFF.

This clone showed up just once. The chain employs TRBV6-6 and TRBJ2-1; D may be TRBD2 (7 bases). CDR3 length: 14 residues. The ends were cut back, 7 bases at V and 8 bases at J, with 18 bases in the middle. CDR1 is MNHNY and CDR2 is SVGAGI in the germline V gene (reference sequence). The CDR3 region is CASTFWGGGDEQFF. CDR3 in DNA: TGTGCCAGCACCTTTTGGGGAGGGGGGGATGAGCAGTTCTTC.

This clone has a handful of counts. The CDR3 protein is CASSLAGQGAWGYTF. CDR3 bases: TGCGCCAGCAGCCTGGCCGGACAGGGGGCGTGGGGCTACACCTTC. The V gene is TRBV5-1, the J gene TRBJ1-2; 11 bases are a match to TRBD1. CDR1 SGHRS and CDR2 YFSETQ come from the germline V gene. Trimming removed 4 bases from V and 8 bases from J; junction bases left unmatched: 10. The CDR3 has 15 residues.

This chain joins TRBV25-1 and TRBJ1-2; 8 bases are shared with TRBD1. Germline CDR1 is MGHDK and CDR2 is SYGVNS. CDR3 size: 13 residues. The V and J ends lost 8 bases and 3 bases, in that order; junction bases with no gene match: 5. The CDR3 DNA sequence: TGTGCCAGCTTAGGACAGGGTGACTATGGCTACACCTTC. Protein sequence: CASLGQGDYGYTF.

The genes are TRBV9 and TRBJ1-2; 9 nucleotides agree with TRBD1. The V segment lost 0 bases and the J segment 7 bases; nucleotides outside the gene matches: 7. Germline values: CDR1 SGDLS, CDR2 YYNGEE. The CDR3 is made up of 15 amino acids. CDR3 loop: CASSVERQGGFGYTF. CDR3 nucleotides: TGTGCCAGCAGCGTAGAAAGACAGGGGGGGTTTGGCTACACCTTC. The whole variable domain, filled in from reference TRBV9 and TRBJ1-2, reads DSGVTQTPKHLITATGQRVTLRCSPRSGDLSVYWYQQSLDQGLQFLIQYYNGEERAKGNILERFSAQQFPDLHSELNLSSLELGDSALYFCASSVERQGGFGYTFGSGTRLTVV.

A few counts support this clone. DNA for the CDR3: TGCGCCAGCAGTGACCCGGGACTCGTGAACACCATATATTTT. Its protein is CASSDPGLVNTIYF. V is TRBV10-2 and J is TRBJ1-3; possibly TRBD1 for D (5 bases). The CDR3 is 14 amino acids. V gave up 3 bases and J gave up 7 bases, with 13 bases separating them. Germline CDR1 is WSHSY and CDR2 is SAAADI.

The V gene is TRBV5-1, the J gene TRBJ1-1; D gene unclear. Germline values: CDR1 SGHRS, CDR2 YFSETQ. The CDR3 sequence is 14 residues long. The V gene lost 2 bases and the J gene lost 4 bases, with 12 bases spanning the gap. Here the CDR3 reads CASSFGLEGTEAFF. CDR3 coding DNA: TGCGCCAGCAGCTTCGGCCTAGAAGGCACTGAAGCTTTCTTT. Filled out from reference TRBV5-1 and TRBJ1-1, the complete variable domain reads KAGVTQTPRYLIKTRGQQVTLSCSPISGHRSVSWYQQTPGQGLQFLFEYFSETQRNKGNFPGRFSGRQFSNSRSEMNVSTLELGDSALYLCASSFGLEGTEAFFGQGTRLTVV.

The chain uses TRBV29-1 and TRBJ2-7, with D tentatively TRBD1 (5 bases). The length of the CDR3 is 12 residues. V dropped 2 bases and J dropped 4 bases, with 9 bases sitting between them. Germline values: CDR1 SQVTM, CDR2 ANQGSEA. CDR3 DNA: TGCAGCGTTGAACAGGGCGGATACGAGCAGTACTTC. This sequence encodes CSVEQGGYEQYF.

The chain combines TRBV5-6 with TRBJ2-7, with D tentatively TRBD1 (6 bases). The CDR3 has 14 residues. The V end lost 3 bases, the J end lost 7 bases, and 17 bases lay between the germline ends. CDR1 and CDR2 (germline): SGHDT, YYEEEE. Here the CDR3 reads CASSSGTIRGEQYF. Here the CDR3 DNA reads TGTGCCAGCAGCTCTGGGACAATACGTGGAGAGCAGTACTTC.

The rearrangement links TRBV29-1 to TRBJ2-5; D possibly corresponds to TRBD2 (6 bases). V was cut by 6 bases and J by 2 bases, with 19 bases left in between. Germline V gene data show CDR1 as SQVTM and CDR2 as ANQGSEA. The CDR3 is 15 residues long. CDR3 bases: TGCAGCGTAGCTTCCTCGGGACTGCTGCAAGAGACCCAGTACTTC. Translated: CSVASSGLLQETQYF.

The chain links TRBV4-1 to TRBJ2-2; TRBD1 aligns across 9 bases. Trimming took 3 bases from V and 7 from J; bases not matched to a gene: 6. CDR1 and CDR2 (germline): MGHRA, YSYEKL. CDR3 length equals 15 residues. The CDR3, as DNA: TGCGCCAGCAGCCAGAACAGGGGGCAGGGCGGGGAGCTGTTTTTT. It specifies CASSQNRGQGGELFF.

This chain connects TRBV9 to TRBJ1-2; a weak D match, TRBD1 (5 bases). This CDR3 region has 14 residues. Trimming took 2 bases from V and 4 from J, leaving 12 bases between them. Germline-derived CDR1 and CDR2 are SGDLS and YYNGEE. As DNA, the CDR3 is TGTGCCAGCAGCGTTCAGGGCTCCGCCTATGGCTACACCTTC. Amino acids: CASSVQGSAYGYTF.

J is TRBJ2-3 and V is TRBV29-1, with 8 bases that match TRBD2. The CDR3 runs 11 residues. V gave up 7 bases and J gave up 7 bases; unmatched junction bases: 4. Germline V lookup: CDR1 SQVTM, CDR2 ANQGSEA. CDR3 nucleotide sequence: TGCAGCGCGCCGGGGGGGCATACGCAGTATTTT. Its protein is CSAPGGHTQYF.

This chain joins TRBV12-5 and TRBJ2-1, with D perhaps TRBD1 (7 bases). This CDR3 comprises 13 residues. Deletions cut 2 bases from V and 9 bases from J, with 11 bases between. Germline V gene sequence: CDR1 LGHNT, CDR2 FRNRAP. DNA of the CDR3: TGTGCTAGTGGTTTGCCAGGGGGAGGTGAGCAGTTCTTC. Encoded protein: CASGLPGGGEQFF.

The chain links TRBV4-2 to TRBJ1-6; no definite D call. Germline assignment: CDR1 LGHNA and CDR2 YNFKEQ. The CDR3 contains 14 residues. Trimming removed 3 bases at V and 6 bases at J, with 9 bases between. For the CDR3, the DNA is TGTGCCAGCAGCCACGGACGGGGTAATTCACCCCTCCACTTT. Translating it yields CASSHGRGNSPLHF.

The chain is built from TRBV6-6 and TRBJ2-1; perhaps TRBD2 as D (5 bases). This CDR3 comprises 15 residues. V was trimmed by 6 bases and J by 0 bases, leaving 12 bases between them. CDR1 and CDR2 from the germline V gene are MNHNY and SVGAGI (reference sequence). CDR3 bases: TGTGCCAGCAGGTACAGCGGAAGCTCCTACAATGAGCAGTTCTTC. Protein sequence: CASRYSGSSYNEQFF.

The chain couples TRBV27 to TRBJ2-2, with 9 bases fitting TRBD2. There are 17 residues in the CDR3. CDR1 MNHEY and CDR2 SMNVEV come from the germline V gene (reference sequence). V shed 2 bases and J 4 bases; nucleotides not matched to a gene: 8. CDR3 in DNA: TGTGCCAGCAGTTTAGGGCTAGCGGGACCCCTCACCGGGGAGCTGTTTTTT. Translating gives CASSLGLAGPLTGELFF.

The chain carries TRBV5-1 and TRBJ2-7; TRBD2 agrees at 10 bases. V was pared by 0 bases and J by 4 bases, with 10 bases of the junction left unmatched. The CDR3 has 17 amino acids. CDR1 and CDR2 from the germline V gene are SGHRS and YFSETQ. As DNA, the CDR3 is TGCGCCAGCAGCTTGGCGGTGAGCGGGAGGGCCTGGTACGAGCAGTACTTC. This encodes CASSLAVSGRAWYEQYF.

The chain uses TRBV7-8 and TRBJ2-5, with D unresolved. The CDR3 covers 14 residues. Germline CDR1 is SGHVS and CDR2 is FQNEAQ. Trimming stripped 1 base from V and 1 base from J, with 7 bases between. This chain's CDR3 is CASSLVGGQETQYF. Written as DNA, the CDR3 is TGTGCCAGCAGCTTAGTCGGCGGCCAAGAGACCCAGTACTTC.